The 16 T cell receptor beta chains below all came from one sample that was sequenced in a study of CD8+ T cells in alopecia areata. RNA was isolated and reverse transcribed to cDNA, the sequencing template. Libraries were prepared by immunoSEQ multiplex PCR; TCRdb keeps only in-frame clonotypes and omits some of them. The sample lists under 150,000 clones; approximately 56% were seen once. Sequencing was performed on CD8+ T cells sorted from blood. The receptors stem from a human donor in good health.

The V call is TRBV6-1, the J call TRBJ1-4; no clear D gene. V lost 5 bases and J lost 6, with 13 bases in between. This CDR3 is 14 amino acids long. Germline assignment: CDR1 MNHNS and CDR2 SASEGT. CDR3 protein: CASSQGEFYEKLFF. The CDR3 DNA reads TGTGCCAGCAGTCAAGGAGAGTTTTATGAAAAACTGTTTTTT.

The chain joins TRBV27 to TRBJ1-5, with a weak D call TRBD1 (5 bases). Germline V gene sequence: CDR1 MNHEY, CDR2 SMNVEV (reference sequence). Trimming removed 6 bases from V and 2 bases from J, with 8 bases in between. CDR3 length: 13 amino acids. DNA for the CDR3: TGTGCCAGCAGCGGGGGGGGCAATCAGCCCCAGCATTTT. Protein: CASSGGGNQPQHF.

This clone showed up just a few times. This chain joins TRBV19 and TRBJ2-1, with TRBD1 identical over 8 bases. The junction had 6 bases not matched to a gene; V was cut back by 5 bases and J by 6 bases. There are 14 residues in the CDR3. CDR1 is LNHDA, CDR2 SQIVND, per germline (reference sequence). The CDR3 nucleotides read TGTGCCAGTAGTTACGGGACAGGTCGCAATGAGCAGTTCTTC. It yields the protein CASSYGTGRNEQFF.

The chain employs TRBV25-1 and TRBJ1-2; TRBD1 is a possible D gene (5 bases). Germline V gene data show CDR1 as MGHDK and CDR2 as SYGVNS. Deletions cut 2 bases from V and 5 bases from J, with 9 bases between. The CDR3 spans 13 residues. In DNA form, the CDR3 reads TGTGCCAGCAGTGAAAGAGGGACTTATGGCTACACCTTC. This gives the protein CASSERGTYGYTF.

The gene calls are TRBV27 and TRBJ2-7; D is unresolved. The germline V gene has CDR1 MNHEY and CDR2 SMNVEV (reference sequence). This CDR3 has 15 residues. Trimming cost V 5 bases and J 3 bases, with 17 bases left between them. The CDR3 bases are TGTGCCAGCAGTCCCGGACCCGTCTTAAACTACGAGCAGTACTTC. Amino acids: CASSPGPVLNYEQYF.

The chain couples TRBV5-6 to TRBJ2-1; D possibly corresponds to TRBD2 (6 bases). V gave up 7 bases and J gave up 10 bases, with 15 bases separating them. CDR3 length: 12 residues. Looked up from germline, CDR1 is SGHDT and CDR2 is YYEEEE. CDR3 in amino acids: CASLNGDFEQFF. As DNA, the CDR3 is TGTGCCAGCCTCAACGGGGACTTCGAGCAGTTCTTC. Using reference TRBV5-6 and TRBJ2-1 for the parts outside the CDR3, the full variable domain is DAGVTQSPTHLIKTRGQQVTLRCSPKSGHDTVSWYQQALGQGPQFIFQYYEEEERQRGNFPDRFSGHQFPNYSSELNVNALLLGDSALYLCASLNGDFEQFFGPGTRLTVL.

This rearrangement joins TRBV6-6 to TRBJ2-3; 7 nucleotides match TRBD1. V was pared by 8 bases and J by 0 bases, with 2 bases of the junction left unmatched. The CDR3 length is 13 residues. CDR1 is MNHNY, CDR2 SVGAGI, per germline (reference sequence). The CDR3 DNA sequence: TGTGCCAGCTTACAGGGGAGCACAGATACGCAGTATTTT. It specifies CASLQGSTDTQYF.

The V call is TRBV4-1, the J call TRBJ2-2; 10 bases agree with TRBD2. V shed 7 bases, J shed 7 bases, and the junction held 6 bases outside the gene matches. The germline V gene has CDR1 MGHRA and CDR2 YSYEKL. This CDR3 region has 14 residues. CDR3 coding DNA: TGCGCCAGCATGGCTAGCGGGAGAGTCGGGGAGCTGTTTTTT. Its protein product is CASMASGRVGELFF.

The gene calls are TRBV4-1 and TRBJ2-1; unclear D gene. The CDR3 has 13 amino acids. V was pared by 4 bases and J by 10 bases, with 14 bases between. Germline V gene lookup returns CDR1 MGHRA and CDR2 YSYEKL. The CDR3 here is CASSPHFGQEQFF. The CDR3 coding sequence is TGCGCCAGCAGCCCCCACTTCGGGCAAGAGCAGTTCTTC.

The chain links TRBV30 to TRBJ1-1; the D is unclear. CDR3 length equals 13 residues. Germline loops: CDR1 GTSNPN, CDR2 SVGIG (reference sequence). V lost 2 bases and J 8 bases, leaving 15 bases between the germline ends. The CDR3 DNA reads TGTGCCTGGAGTCCCGCCTTGGACGGGGAAGCTTTCTTT. Amino acids: CAWSPALDGEAFF.

The rearrangement uses TRBV5-6 and TRBJ2-2; 11 bases map to TRBD1. After removal of 4 bases from V and 4 bases from J, the junction contained 3 bases not matched to a gene. The CDR3 has 15 amino acids. The germline CDR1 and CDR2 sequences are SGHDT and YYEEEE. The CDR3 DNA follows: TGTGCCAGCAGCGACGGGACAGGGGGCACCGGGGAGCTGTTTTTT. Translating gives CASSDGTGGTGELFF. Variable domain in full (rest from reference TRBV5-6 and TRBJ2-2): DAGVTQSPTHLIKTRGQQVTLRCSPKSGHDTVSWYQQALGQGPQFIFQYYEEEERQRGNFPDRFSGHQFPNYSSELNVNALLLGDSALYLCASSDGTGGTGELFFGEGSRLTVL.

This chain joins TRBV6-6 and TRBJ1-5; D unclear. From germline, CDR1 is MNHNY and CDR2 SVGAGI (reference sequence). V was trimmed by 2 bases and J by 9 bases, leaving 5 bases between them. The CDR3 runs to 11 residues. The CDR3 loop is CASSYRGPQHF. The CDR3, as DNA: TGTGCCAGCAGTTACAGAGGGCCCCAGCATTTT.

J is TRBJ2-7 and V is TRBV21-1; TRBD2 is taken as the D call from the table, unchecked against the DNA. TRBV21-1 is annotated as a pseudogene. This CDR3 comprises 14 residues. CDR3 nucleotides: TGTGCCAGCAGCCCTAAGCGGGAATCCTACGAGCAGTACTTC. Translated: CASSPKRESYEQYF.

This clone is a singleton in its sample. V gene TRBV27 combines with J gene TRBJ1-2, with D perhaps matching TRBD1 (6 bases). CDR3 size: 14 residues. With 4 bases removed from V and 6 bases from J, the gap between germline ends came to 15 bases. The germline V gene has CDR1 MNHEY and CDR2 SMNVEV (reference sequence). The CDR3 DNA sequence: TGTGCCAGCAGTTCACAAACAGGGTCCAATGGCTACACCTTC. It yields the protein CASSSQTGSNGYTF.

The V gene is TRBV15, the J gene TRBJ1-4; D not certain. The CDR3 consists of 14 residues. The germline gives CDR1 LNHNV, CDR2 YYDKDF (reference sequence). V lost 0 bases, J lost 8 bases, and 10 bases lay in between. The DNA of the CDR3 is TGTGCCACCAGCAGAGAAGTTCGGAAAGAAAAACTGTTTTTT. Translated: CATSREVRKEKLFF.

V is TRBV5-6 and J is TRBJ1-5; D call uncertain. The CDR3 consists of 12 residues. V was trimmed by 0 bases and J by 6 bases, leaving 4 bases between them. The germline V gene has CDR1 SGHDT and CDR2 YYEEEE. The CDR3 sequence: CASSLGPQPQHF. As DNA, the CDR3 is TGTGCCAGCAGCTTGGGACCTCAGCCCCAGCATTTT. Full variable domain (missing parts from reference TRBV5-6 and TRBJ1-5): DAGVTQSPTHLIKTRGQQVTLRCSPKSGHDTVSWYQQALGQGPQFIFQYYEEEERQRGNFPDRFSGHQFPNYSSELNVNALLLGDSALYLCASSLGPQPQHFGDGTRLSIL.